This entry features one T cell receptor (beta chain) sequence. V was pared by 5 bases and J by 4 bases, with 6 bases of the junction left unmatched. In germline, CDR1 is MDHEN, CDR2 SYDVKM. The CDR3 spans 14 residues. Combining a sample-barcoded 5' primer with a J-beta primer mix, a second PCR ran for about 6 to 11 cycles. Every sample gave at least 2.5 million paired-end reads containing CDR3. Using its own MiXCR run on the 5' RACE reads, TCRdb lists one record per CDR3 protein. The table has about 720,000 distinct CDR3 sequences, 25% seen once. This entry is derived from a study of blood T cells in healthy people across ages. The same sample was also used in a study of T cells of mothers and their children.

This chain connects TRBV28 to TRBJ2-5; 8 nucleotides line up with TRBD1. The sequencing input was blood. This sequence was found in a boy younger than 18 in good health. CDR3 coding DNA: TGTGCCAGCAGTCTGGACAGGGCACCAGAGACCCAGTACTTC. This encodes CASSLDRAPETQYF.